The present T cell receptor beta chain was sequenced within a study of T cells after yellow fever vaccination. The CDR3 is 14 residues long. The V end was cut by 7 bases, the J end by 2 bases, with 9 bases between. Germline loops: CDR1 MNHEY, CDR2 SVGEGT. This clonotype was seen only a few times. One entry per CDR3 protein, called by TCRdb with MiXCR from the 5' RACE reads. This table has 200,000 to 250,000 distinct CDR3 sequences, more than 3% appearing once. The chain has TRBV6-2 or TRBV6-3 and TRBJ1-6; D ambiguous. The sequence derives from a man aged 18-30 years who received the YFV17D yellow fever vaccine. The sequences come from CD4+ T cells sorted from PBMCs, collected 10 days after the yellow fever booster vaccination. In DNA, the CDR3 is TGTGCCAGCACGCGAGAGACCTATAATTCACCCCTCCACTTT. This translates into CASTRETYNSPLHF.